The 18 T cell receptor beta chains presented below share a single source sample, sequenced in a study of shared clonotypes between healthy human individuals. Produced via immunoSEQ multiplex PCR; TCRdb's table is partial and in-frame only. The table records fewer than 550,000 clones, over 75% of them present only once. The specimen sequenced was PBMCs. The receptors here all came from a woman aged 40 to 49 in good health. Some clones in this sample may be carry-over from other donors' samples.

DNA of the CDR3: TGTGCCAGCAGTTTAGGGCTCTCCTACGAGCAGTACTTC. This translates into CASSLGLSYEQYF. The V gene is TRBV28, the J gene TRBJ2-7; D not certain. Germline CDR1 MDHEN, CDR2 SYDVKM. V was shortened by 2 bases and J by 0 bases, with 5 bases between the two germline ends. This CDR3 region has 13 residues.

This chain links TRBV21-1 with TRBJ1-1; the table gives TRBD1 as D, unverified against the DNA. TRBV21-1 is flagged as a pseudogene. This CDR3 region has 13 residues. This CDR3 reads CATGPRAWTEAFF. DNA of the CDR3: TGTGCCACCGGCCCCAGGGCTTGGACTGAAGCTTTCTTT.

J is TRBJ1-1 and V is TRBV7-9; D is unclear. The germline gives CDR1 SEHNR, CDR2 FQNEAQ (reference sequence). The V end was cut by 5 bases, the J end by 1 base, with 11 bases between. CDR3 length equals 14 residues. The CDR3 reads CASSPRGQNTEAFF. The CDR3 DNA is TGTGCCAGCAGCCCTAGAGGGCAGAACACTGAAGCTTTCTTT. Together with reference TRBV7-9 and TRBJ1-1, the CDR3 gives the full variable domain: DTGVSQNPRHKITKRGQNVTFRCDPISEHNRLYWYRQTLGQGPEFLTYFQNEAQLEKSRLLSDRFSAERPKGSFSTLEIQRTEQGDSAMYLCASSPRGQNTEAFFGQGTRLTVV.

This clone was detected a few times. This sequence joins TRBV2 and TRBJ2-3, with D possibly TRBD1 on 6 matching bases. This CDR3 is 15 amino acids long. The V gene lost 6 bases and the J gene lost 2 bases, with 15 bases spanning the gap. CDR1 is SNHLY, CDR2 FYNNEI, per germline. Written as DNA, the CDR3 is TGTGCCAGCAGCTTCAGGACAGCCGACACAGATACGCAGTATTTT. This encodes CASSFRTADTDTQYF.

The count of this clone is one. The chain uses TRBV25-1 and TRBJ2-7; 9 bases are a match to TRBD1. CDR3 length equals 16 residues. The germline V gene has CDR1 MGHDK and CDR2 SYGVNS. Germline trimming cut 2 bases from V and 2 bases from J; bases unmatched to any gene: 7. Here the CDR3 DNA reads TGTGCCAGCAGTGAACAAAACAGGGGGCTTGCCTACGAGCAGTACTTC. Translating it yields CASSEQNRGLAYEQYF.

The V and J genes are TRBV28 and TRBJ1-5; 8 nucleotides agree with TRBD1. Germline lookup yields CDR1 MDHEN and CDR2 SYDVKM. The CDR3 contains 16 residues. The V gene end was trimmed by 3 bases and the J gene end by 0 bases; junction bases not matched to a gene: 4. The CDR3 here is CASSFPTGVSNQPQHF. The DNA of the CDR3 is TGTGCCAGCAGTTTCCCGACAGGGGTTAGCAATCAGCCCCAGCATTTT.

DNA of the CDR3: TGTGCCAGCAGACCCCGACAGGGCCAAGGATACAATGAGCAGTTCTTC. Encoded protein: CASRPRQGQGYNEQFF. This sequence joins TRBV27 and TRBJ2-1, with 7 nucleotides matching TRBD1. The CDR3 has 16 amino acids. In germline, CDR1 is MNHEY, CDR2 SMNVEV (reference sequence). Trimming at V came to 6 bases and at J to 4 bases, leaving 12 bases not matched to a gene.

The chain uses TRBV4-2 and TRBJ2-7; the D gene is possibly TRBD1 (5 bases). Germline V gives CDR1 LGHNA, CDR2 YNFKEQ. This CDR3 contains 15 residues. V was shortened by 2 bases and J by 3 bases, with 14 bases between the two germline ends. The CDR3 reads CASSQQGLFDYEQYF. CDR3 DNA: TGTGCCAGCAGCCAACAGGGCCTATTCGACTACGAGCAGTACTTC.

This chain connects TRBV19 to TRBJ1-5, with a tentative D call TRBD1 (6 bases). Looked up from germline, CDR1 is LNHDA and CDR2 is SQIVND (reference sequence). The CDR3 is 15 residues long. Trimming pared 1 base from V and 3 bases from J, leaving 10 bases between. CDR3 protein: CASSIGGGDNQPQHF. The CDR3 DNA reads as TGTGCCAGTAGTATAGGGGGGGGCGACAATCAGCCCCAGCATTTT. Full variable domain (remainder filled in from reference TRBV19 and TRBJ1-5): DGGITQSPKYLFRKEGQNVTLSCEQNLNHDAMYWYRQDPGQGLRLIYYSQIVNDFQKGDIAEGYSVSREKKESFPLTVTSAQKNPTAFYLCASSIGGGDNQPQHFGDGTRLSIL.

This chain connects TRBV2 to TRBJ1-2, with D possibly matching TRBD1 (6 bases). The germline V and J ends were trimmed by 7 bases and 0 bases, with 15 bases remaining between them. Looked up from germline, CDR1 is SNHLY and CDR2 is FYNNEI. The CDR3 spans 15 residues. The CDR3 region is CASNVQGQSNYGYTF. CDR3 in DNA: TGTGCCAGCAACGTACAGGGACAATCTAACTATGGCTACACCTTC.

The chain carries TRBV10-3 and TRBJ2-7; TRBD2 agrees at 12 bases. CDR3 length: 14 residues. J lost 4 bases, V lost 6 bases, and 4 bases had no gene match. Germline lookup yields CDR1 ENHRY and CDR2 SYGVKD. This chain's CDR3 is CAIRWTSGNYEQYF. As DNA, the CDR3 is TGTGCCATCAGGTGGACTAGCGGGAATTACGAGCAGTACTTC.

V is TRBV5-1 and J is TRBJ2-7; 7 bases match TRBD1. The V and J ends lost 4 bases and 3 bases, in that order; junction bases with no gene match: 10. The CDR3 is 15 amino acids. From germline, CDR1 is SGHRS and CDR2 YFSETQ. The CDR3 coding sequence is TGCGCCAGCAGCCCGCGACAGGGAGCGGACTACGAGCAGTACTTC. Its protein is CASSPRQGADYEQYF.

This clone was counted only a few times. Being one base from a much bigger clone, this may be a read error. The chain carries TRBV7-3 and TRBJ1-1, with D hard to call. CDR3 length equals 13 residues. The ends were cut back, 1 base at V and 1 base at J, with 4 bases in the middle. Germline V gene data show CDR1 as SGHTA and CDR2 as FQGTGA. DNA for the CDR3: TGTGCCAGCAGCTTAAGGGGGAACACTGAAGCTTTCTTT. It yields the protein CASSLRGNTEAFF.

In this sample, this clone turned up a few times. The rearrangement uses TRBV7-9 and TRBJ2-7, with D possibly being TRBD1 or TRBD2 (6 bases each). The germline V and J ends were trimmed by 5 bases and 2 bases, with 10 bases remaining between them. In germline, CDR1 is SEHNR, CDR2 FQNEAQ (reference sequence). This CDR3 has 13 residues. As DNA, the CDR3 is TGTGCCAGCAGCCCGGAGGGGGCCTACGAGCAGTACTTC. Translated, it gives CASSPEGAYEQYF.

The genes are TRBV28 and TRBJ1-2; 7 nucleotides agree with TRBD1. V trimming: 5 bases; J trimming: 1 base; junction bases outside the gene matches: 10. The CDR3 sequence is 16 residues long. The germline CDR1 and CDR2 sequences are MDHEN and SYDVKM. CDR3 sequence (DNA): TGTGCCAGCAGTACGGGGGGACAGTGGATTAACTATGGCTACACCTTC. This gives the protein CASSTGGQWINYGYTF.

Comments on this clone: This could be a read error, since a much larger clone is one nucleotide away. The chain couples TRBV25-1 to TRBJ2-5, with 7 bases fitting TRBD1. Germline CDR1 reads MGHDK; CDR2 reads SYGVNS. J gave up 1 base and V 3 bases, and 2 bases lay outside the gene matches. This CDR3 region has 14 residues. The CDR3 coding sequence is TGTGCCAGCAGTGATTGGGACAGCCAAGAGACCCAGTACTTC. Its translation is CASSDWDSQETQYF. The variable domain in full, completed from reference TRBV25-1 and TRBJ2-5, reads EADIYQTPRYLVIGTGKKITLECSQTMGHDKMYWYQQDPGMELHLIHYSYGVNSTEKGDLSSESTVSRIRTEHFPLTLESARPSHTSQYLCASSDWDSQETQYFGPGTRLLVL.

The chain's CDR3 is CASSLVGRGQPQHF. For the CDR3, the DNA is TGTGCCAGCAGCTTAGTGGGGCGCGGACAGCCCCAGCATTTT. The chain recombines TRBV7-2 with TRBJ1-5; the D gene is possibly TRBD1 (5 bases). The CDR3 runs to 14 residues. CDR1 and CDR2 (germline): SGHTA, FQGNSA. The V end was cut by 1 base, the J end by 7 bases, with 11 bases between.

In the case of this clone: This same CDR3 is encoded by further DNA sequences in the sample. The chain couples TRBV11-2 to TRBJ2-7; D perhaps matches TRBD2 (5 bases). This CDR3 region has 15 residues. Between the trimmed V and J ends, which lost 1 base and 2 bases, there was a span of 12 bases. CDR1 and CDR2 from the germline V gene are SGHAT and FQNNGV. The CDR3 sequence: CASSLGGSRAYEQYF. In DNA form, the CDR3 reads TGTGCCAGCAGCTTAGGTGGGAGTAGAGCCTACGAGCAGTACTTC. Looking up the rest from reference TRBV11-2 and TRBJ2-7 gives the full variable domain: EAGVAQSPRYKIIEKRQSVAFWCNPISGHATLYWYQQILGQGPKLLIQFQNNGVVDDSQLPKDRFSAERLKGVDSTLKIQPAKLEDSAVYLCASSLGGSRAYEQYFGPGTRLTVT.